This T cell receptor (beta chain) was sequenced during a study of T cells in Graves' hyperthyroidism and ophthalmopathy. This clonotype has only a few counts. Trimming pared 0 bases from V and 2 bases from J, leaving 15 bases between. Germline loops: CDR1 SGHKS, CDR2 YYEKEE (reference sequence). The length of the CDR3 is 16 residues. Template material for amplifying TCR beta CDR3 regions consisted of RNA transcripts. A first-round RT-PCR of the TCR CDR3 used the HTBI primer set. Each CDR3 protein is one row after TCRdb ran MiXCR on the multiplex PCR reads. The sample yields hundreds of thousands of distinct CDR3 sequences, roughly 20% seen once.

The TCR was taken from a woman aged 45 to 65 with Graves' hyperthyroidism that later progressed to Graves' ophthalmopathy. Sequenced sample: blood. This chain connects TRBV5-5 to TRBJ2-7; D is perhaps TRBD1 (5 bases). CDR3 loop: CASSLAGQASAYEQYF. CDR3 in DNA: TGTGCCAGCAGCTTGGCAGGGCAGGCATCCGCCTACGAGCAGTACTTC.